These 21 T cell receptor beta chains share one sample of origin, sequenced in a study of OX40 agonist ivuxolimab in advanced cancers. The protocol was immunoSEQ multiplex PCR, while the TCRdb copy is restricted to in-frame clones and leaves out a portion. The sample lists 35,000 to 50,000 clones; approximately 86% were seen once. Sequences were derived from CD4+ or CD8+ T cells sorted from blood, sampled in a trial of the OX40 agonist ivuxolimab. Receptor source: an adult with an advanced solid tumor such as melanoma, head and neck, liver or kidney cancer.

In DNA, the CDR3 is TGTGCCAGCAGTGAAGTTAGGGGAATAAACACTGAAGCTTTCTTT. The encoded protein is CASSEVRGINTEAFF. The chain couples TRBV2 to TRBJ1-1; a weak D match, TRBD1 (5 bases). Between the trimmed V and J ends, which lost 1 base and 2 bases, there was a span of 11 bases. This CDR3 has 15 amino acids. Looked up from germline, CDR1 is SNHLY and CDR2 is FYNNEI. The complete variable domain, with remaining parts taken from reference TRBV2 and TRBJ1-1, reads EPEVTQTPSHQVTQMGQEVILRCVPISNHLYFYWYRQILGQKVEFLVSFYNNEISEKSEIFDDQFSVERPDGSNFTLKIRSTKLEDSAMYFCASSEVRGINTEAFFGQGTRLTVV.

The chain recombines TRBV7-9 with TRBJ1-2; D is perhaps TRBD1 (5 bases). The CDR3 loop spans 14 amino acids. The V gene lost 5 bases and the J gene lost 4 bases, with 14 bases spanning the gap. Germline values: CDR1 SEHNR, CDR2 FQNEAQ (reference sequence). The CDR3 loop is CASSPQGGAYGYTF. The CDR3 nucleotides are TGTGCCAGCAGCCCCCAAGGAGGGGCCTATGGCTACACCTTC.

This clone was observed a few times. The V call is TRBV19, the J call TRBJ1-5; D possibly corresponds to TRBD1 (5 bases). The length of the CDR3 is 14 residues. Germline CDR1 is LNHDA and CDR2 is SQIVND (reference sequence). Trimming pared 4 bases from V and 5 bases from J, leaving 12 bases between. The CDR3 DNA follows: TGTGCCAGTAGTACACGACAGCTTGATCAGCCCCAGCATTTT. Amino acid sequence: CASSTRQLDQPQHF.

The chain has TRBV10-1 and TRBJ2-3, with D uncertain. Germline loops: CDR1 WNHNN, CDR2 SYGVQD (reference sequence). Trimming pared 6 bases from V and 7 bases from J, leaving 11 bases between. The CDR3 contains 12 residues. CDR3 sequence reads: CASSYDGYTQYF. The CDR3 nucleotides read TGCGCCAGCAGCTATGACGGATATACGCAGTATTTT.

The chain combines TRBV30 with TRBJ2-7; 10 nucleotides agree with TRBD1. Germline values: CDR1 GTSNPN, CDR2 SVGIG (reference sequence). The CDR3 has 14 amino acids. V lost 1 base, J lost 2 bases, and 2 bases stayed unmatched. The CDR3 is CAWSDGQGAYEQYF. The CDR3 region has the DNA TGTGCCTGGAGTGACGGACAGGGGGCCTACGAGCAGTACTTC.

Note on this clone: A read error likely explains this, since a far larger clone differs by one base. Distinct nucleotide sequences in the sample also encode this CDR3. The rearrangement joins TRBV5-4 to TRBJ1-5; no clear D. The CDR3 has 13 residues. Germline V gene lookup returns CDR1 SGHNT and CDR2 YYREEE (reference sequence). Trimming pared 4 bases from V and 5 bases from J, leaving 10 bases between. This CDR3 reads CASSQESDQPQHF. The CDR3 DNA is TGTGCCAGCAGCCAAGAAAGCGATCAGCCCCAGCATTTT.

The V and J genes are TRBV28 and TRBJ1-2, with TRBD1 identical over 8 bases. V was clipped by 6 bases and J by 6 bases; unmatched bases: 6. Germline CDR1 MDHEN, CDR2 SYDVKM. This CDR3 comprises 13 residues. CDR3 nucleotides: TGTGCCAGCAGGGAAACAGGGGGAGATGGCTACACCTTC. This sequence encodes CASRETGGDGYTF.

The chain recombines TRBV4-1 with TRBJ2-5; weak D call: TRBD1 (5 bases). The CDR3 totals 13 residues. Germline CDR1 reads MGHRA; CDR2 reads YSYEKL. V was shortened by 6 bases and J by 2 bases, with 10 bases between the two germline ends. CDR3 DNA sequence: TGCGCCAGCAGTCCAGGGATTCAAGAGACCCAGTACTTC. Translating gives CASSPGIQETQYF.

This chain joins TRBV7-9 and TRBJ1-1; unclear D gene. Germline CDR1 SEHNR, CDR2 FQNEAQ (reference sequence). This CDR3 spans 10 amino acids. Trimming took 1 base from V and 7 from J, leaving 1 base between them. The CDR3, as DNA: TGTGCCAGCAGCTTAGATGAAGCTTTCTTT. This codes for CASSLDEAFF.

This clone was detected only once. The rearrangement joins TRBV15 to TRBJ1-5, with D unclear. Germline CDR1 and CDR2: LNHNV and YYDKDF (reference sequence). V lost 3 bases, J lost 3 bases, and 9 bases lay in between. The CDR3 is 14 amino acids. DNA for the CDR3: TGTGCCACCAGCAGCTGGAGGGTCAATCAGCCCCAGCATTTT. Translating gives CATSSWRVNQPQHF.

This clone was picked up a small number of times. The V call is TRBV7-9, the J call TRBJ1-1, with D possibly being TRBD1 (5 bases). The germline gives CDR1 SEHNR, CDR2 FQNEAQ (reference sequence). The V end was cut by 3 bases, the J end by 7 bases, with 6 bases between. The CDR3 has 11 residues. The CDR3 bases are TGTGCCAGCAGCTTGGGGGATGAAGCTTTCTTT. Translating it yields CASSLGDEAFF.

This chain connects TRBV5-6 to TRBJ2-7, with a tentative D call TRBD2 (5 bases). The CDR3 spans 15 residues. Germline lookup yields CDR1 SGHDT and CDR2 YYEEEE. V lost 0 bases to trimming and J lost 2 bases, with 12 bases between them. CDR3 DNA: TGTGCCAGCAGCTTGGCTAGGGAGTCGACCTACGAGCAGTACGTC. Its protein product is CASSLARESTYEQYV.

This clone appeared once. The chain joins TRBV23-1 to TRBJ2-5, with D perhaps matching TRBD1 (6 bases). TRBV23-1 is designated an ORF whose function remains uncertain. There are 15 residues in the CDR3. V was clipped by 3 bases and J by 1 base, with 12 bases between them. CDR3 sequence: CASSHPTGIQETQYF. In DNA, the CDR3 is TGCGCCAGCAGTCACCCTACAGGGATCCAAGAGACCCAGTACTTC.

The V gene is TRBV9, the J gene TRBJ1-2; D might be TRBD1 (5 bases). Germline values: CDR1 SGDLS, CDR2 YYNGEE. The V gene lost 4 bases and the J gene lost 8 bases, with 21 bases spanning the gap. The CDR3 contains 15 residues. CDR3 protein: CASSLGAGASVGYTF. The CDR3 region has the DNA TGTGCCAGCAGCCTAGGGGCAGGAGCATCAGTGGGCTACACCTTC.

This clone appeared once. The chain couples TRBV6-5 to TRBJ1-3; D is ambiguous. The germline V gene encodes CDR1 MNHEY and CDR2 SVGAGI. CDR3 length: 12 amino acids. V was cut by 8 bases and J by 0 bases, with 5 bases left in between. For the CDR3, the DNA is TGTGCCAGCGGCGGCTCTGGAAACACCATATATTTT. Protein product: CASGGSGNTIYF.

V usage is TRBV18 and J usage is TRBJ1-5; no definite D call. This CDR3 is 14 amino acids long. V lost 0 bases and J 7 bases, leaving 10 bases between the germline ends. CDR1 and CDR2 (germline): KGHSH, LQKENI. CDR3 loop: CASSPPELEQPQHF. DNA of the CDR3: TGTGCCAGCTCACCACCGGAATTGGAACAGCCCCAGCATTTT.

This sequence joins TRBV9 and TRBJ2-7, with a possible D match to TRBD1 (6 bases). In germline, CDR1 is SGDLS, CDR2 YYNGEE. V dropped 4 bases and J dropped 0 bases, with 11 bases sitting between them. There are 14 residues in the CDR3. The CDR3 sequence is CASSSRQVSYEQYF. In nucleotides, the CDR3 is TGTGCCAGCAGCTCCCGACAGGTCTCCTACGAGCAGTACTTC.

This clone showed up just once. CDR3 DNA sequence: TGCGCCAGCAGCCAAGTTTATGGAGTGGGTTACGAGCAGTACGTC. Translating gives CASSQVYGVGYEQYV. This chain uses TRBV4-3 with TRBJ2-7; D remains ambiguous. The V gene lost 1 base and the J gene lost 4 bases, with 14 bases spanning the gap. Germline V lookup: CDR1 LGHNA, CDR2 YSLEER. The CDR3 runs to 15 residues.

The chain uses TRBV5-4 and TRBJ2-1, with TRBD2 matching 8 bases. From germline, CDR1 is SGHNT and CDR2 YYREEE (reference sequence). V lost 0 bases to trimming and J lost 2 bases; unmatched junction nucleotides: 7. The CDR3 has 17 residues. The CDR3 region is CASSLVGGGPTYNEQFF. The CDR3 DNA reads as TGTGCCAGCAGCTTGGTGGGCGGGGGGCCAACCTACAATGAGCAGTTCTTC. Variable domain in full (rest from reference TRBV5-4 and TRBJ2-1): ETGVTQSPTHLIKTRGQQVTLRCSSQSGHNTVSWYQQALGQGPQFIFQYYREEENGRGNFPPRFSGLQFPNYSSELNVNALELDDSALYLCASSLVGGGPTYNEQFFGPGTRLTVL.

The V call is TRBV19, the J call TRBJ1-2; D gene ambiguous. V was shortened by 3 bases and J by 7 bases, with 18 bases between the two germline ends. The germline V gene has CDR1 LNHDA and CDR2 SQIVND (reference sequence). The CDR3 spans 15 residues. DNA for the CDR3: TGTGCCAGTAGTATCGATTGGTCAGTACCCTCTGGCTACACCTTC. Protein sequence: CASSIDWSVPSGYTF.

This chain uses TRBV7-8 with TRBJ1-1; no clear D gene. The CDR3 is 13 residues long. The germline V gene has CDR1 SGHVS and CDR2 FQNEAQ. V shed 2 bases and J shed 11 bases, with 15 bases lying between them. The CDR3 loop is CASSLLDSGRAFF. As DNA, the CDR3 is TGTGCCAGCAGCTTACTCGATAGCGGGAGGGCTTTCTTT. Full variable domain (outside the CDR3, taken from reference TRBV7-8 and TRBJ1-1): GAGVSQSPRYKVAKRGQDVALRCDPISGHVSLFWYQQALGQGPEFLTYFQNEAQLDKSGLPSDRFFAERPEGSVSTLKIQRTQQEDSAVYLCASSLLDSGRAFFGQGTRLTVV.